The present T cell receptor (beta chain) was sequenced within a study of cytomegalovirus exposure and HLA in healthy donors. Study-wide results and limits: The likely origin of a cluster of highly shared sequence variants was a sequencing artifact. From TCR beta sequences, most subjects' HLA-A and HLA-B alleles were reportedly predicted accurately. The presence/absence work took it that sequencing depth was about the same across donors.

As regards this clone: Its antigen is unknown.

Primers for the PCR totalled 60 Vbeta and 13 Jbeta. The repertoire was sequenced with immunoSEQ multiplex PCR; TCRdb's copy has only in-frame clones and lacks some. Here the sample spans around 150,000 clones, around 75% being singletons. The CDR3 consists of 14 residues. Germline V lookup: CDR1 SEHNR, CDR2 FQNEAQ (reference sequence). J was trimmed by 4 bases and V by 3 bases; bases with no gene match: 0. This sequence originates from a human donor in good health. V gene TRBV7-9 combines with J gene TRBJ2-2; the match to TRBD1 covers 9 bases. Sample: PBMCs. Here the CDR3 reads CASSLGQGTGELFF. CDR3 nucleotides: TGTGCCAGCAGCTTGGGACAGGGCACCGGGGAGCTGTTTTTT.